The present T cell receptor (beta chain) was sequenced within a study of Graves' ophthalmopathy and Graves' hyperthyroidism. On the study more broadly: In this cohort's terms, stable hyperthyroidism meant no ophthalmopathy by 18 months of follow-up.

New diagnoses, under 2 months' duration, and ages 18 to 65 characterized the hyperthyroidism patients. The diagnosis was founded upon clinical symptoms, serum thyroxine, TRAb, thyroid ultrasound and orbital computed tomography. This CDR3 spans 16 amino acids. Losses at the gene ends were 1 base for V and 4 bases for J; bases not matched to a gene: 4. CDR1 and CDR2 from the germline V gene are MGHRA and YSYEKL. The authors amplified TCR beta CDR3 regions from RNA transcripts. Following a first-round RT-PCR that used HTBI primers, a second-round multiplex PCR was carried out. TCRdb used MiXCR to reprocess the multiplex PCR reads, holding one entry per CDR3 protein. The repertoire holds a few hundred thousand distinct CDR3 sequences, with under 40% as singletons. This clonotype turned up a few times.

This chain joins TRBV4-1 and TRBJ1-4; 9 bases are shared with TRBD1. The receptor was isolated from an adult man with Graves' hyperthyroidism. Sequenced: peripheral blood or thyroid tissue (not recorded which). The CDR3 DNA follows: TGCGCCAGCAGCCAAGTAGGGACAGGGCTTAATGAAAAACTGTTTTTT. This sequence encodes CASSQVGTGLNEKLFF.